These T cell receptor beta chains were read from a single sample in a study of control samples from healthy donors and cancer patients. The data were produced by immunoSEQ multiplex PCR, yet TCRdb's version contains in-frame clones alone and is incomplete. The sample lists 54,000 or so clones; 85% to 95% were seen once. The material sequenced was blood. These receptors all stem from a man younger than 45 in good health. Both conserved end residues are part of each CDR3. A D gene is named only where the DNA matches it firmly. Size tells how often a clone was seen (once, few, many) or the class of an expanded clone, and some rows leave it out.

NA,TRBJ1-4,TRBV5-1,NA,CASSLGANEKLFF,TGCGCCAGCAGCTTGGGGGCTAATGAAAAACTGTTTTTT
NA,TRBJ2-7,TRBV5-3,TRBD2,CARSLGLAGAYEQYF,TGTGCCAGAAGCTTGGGACTAGCGGGAGCCTACGAGCAGTACTTC
NA,TRBJ2-7,TRBV27,TRBD2,CASSPRSGRTREQYF,TGTGCCAGCAGCCCCCGTAGCGGGAGGACGCGGGAGCAGTACTTC
NA,TRBJ1-1,TRBV6-5,NA,CASSFEWNTEAFF,TGTGCCAGCAGTTTTGAATGGAACACTGAAGCTTTCTTT
NA,TRBJ2-3,TRBV5-4,TRBD2,CASRQAGGVSDTQYF,TGTGCCAGCAGGCAGGCGGGGGGGGTCTCAGATACGCAGTATTTT
NA,TRBJ2-7,TRBV18,TRBD1,CASSTDRGGGEQYF,TGTGCCAGCTCTACGGACAGGGGAGGAGGCGAGCAGTACTTC
NA,TRBJ1-1,TRBV13,NA,CASSLKLGEAFF,TGTGCCAGCAGCTTAAAGTTAGGTGAAGCTTTCTTT
NA,TRBJ2-2,TRBV7-9,NA,CASSFGGKDTGELFF,TGTGCCAGCAGCTTTGGCGGGAAAGACACCGGGGAGCTGTTTTTT
NA,TRBJ2-1,TRBV4-1,NA,CASSTRGNEQFF,TGCGCCAGCAGCACCCGGGGTAATGAGCAGTTCTTC
NA,TRBJ2-7,TRBV12-5,NA,CASDSGGDTSYEQYF,TGTGCTAGTGATTCGGGTGGGGACACCTCCTACGAGCAGTACTTC
NA,TRBJ2-2,TRBV11-3,NA,CASSLESTGELFF,TGTGCCAGCAGCTTAGAGAGCACCGGGGAGCTGTTTTTT
NA,TRBJ2-7,TRBV5-1,TRBD2,CASSLASGDYEQYF,TGCGCCAGCAGCTTGGCTAGCGGGGACTACGAGCAGTACTTC
NA,TRBJ2-5,TRBV28,TRBD2,CASSLRGLAGVNKETQYF,TGTGCCAGCAGTTTAAGGGGACTAGCGGGAGTGAATAAAGAGACCCAGTACTTC
NA,TRBJ2-7,TRBV5-4,NA,CASSTGTASYEQYF,TGTGCCAGCAGCACCGGGACGGCCTCCTACGAGCAGTACTTC
NA,TRBJ2-7,TRBV24-1,NA,CATSDATPGGIYEQYF,TGTGCCACCAGTGACGCCACTCCCGGGGGAATCTACGAGCAGTACTTC
NA,TRBJ1-5,TRBV20-1,TRBD1,CSASADPGTGRDQPQHF,TGCAGTGCTAGTGCCGACCCCGGGACAGGGAGGGATCAGCCCCAGCATTTT
NA,TRBJ1-2,TRBV18,TRBD1,CASSPSQGIMLYGYTF,TGTGCCAGCTCACCTTCACAGGGGATAATGCTCTATGGCTACACCTTC
few,TRBJ1-5,TRBV30,NA,CAWSVGRRFNQPQHF,TGTGCCTGGAGTGTCGGACGGCGCTTCAATCAGCCCCAGCATTTT
NA,TRBJ2-2,TRBV5-1,NA,CASSLEGWTGELFF,TGCGCCAGCAGCTTGGAGGGGTGGACCGGGGAGCTGTTTTTT
NA,TRBJ2-1,TRBV12-3/TRBV12-4,NA,CASRLASYNEQFF,TGTGCCAGCAGGTTAGCGTCCTACAATGAGCAGTTCTTC
NA,TRBJ2-3,TRBV3-1/TRBV3-2,NA,CASSQIDTQYF,TGTGCCAGCAGCCAAATAGATACGCAGTATTTT
NA,TRBJ2-2,TRBV15,NA,CATSGGPSTAANTGELFF,TGTGCCACCAGCGGGGGACCGTCGACAGCCGCGAACACCGGGGAGCTGTTTTTT
NA,TRBJ1-3,TRBV3-1/TRBV3-2,NA,CASSSQGSGNTIYF,TGTGCCAGCAGCTCACAGGGTTCTGGAAACACCATATATTTT
NA,TRBJ2-3,TRBV10-3,TRBD2,CAISALSGRDTDTQYF,TGTGCCATCAGTGCTCTTAGCGGGAGGGACACAGATACGCAGTATTTT
NA,TRBJ2-5,TRBV6-2/TRBV6-3,TRBD2,CASSYSGRETQYF,TGTGCCAGCAGTTACAGCGGGAGAGAGACCCAGTACTTC
NA,TRBJ2-3,TRBV18,NA,CASSPQGVEITDTQYF,TGTGCCAGCTCACCACAAGGGGTAGAAATCACAGATACGCAGTATTTT
NA,TRBJ2-7,TRBV5-1,NA,CASSYDDRPPYEQYF,TGCGCCAGCAGCTACGATGACCGCCCCCCCTACGAGCAGTACTTC
NA,TRBJ1-6,TRBV19,TRBD1,CASTFRTGDSPLHF,TGTGCCAGTACCTTCAGGACAGGGGACTCACCCCTCCACTTT
NA,TRBJ1-2,TRBV20-1,TRBD1,CSAAGTGNTF,TGCAGTGCCGCCGGGACAGGGAACACCTTC
NA,TRBJ2-7,TRBV7-3,TRBD2,CASSLGTSGRLYEQYF,TGTGCCAGCAGCTTAGGGACTAGCGGGAGGTTGTACGAGCAGTACTTC
NA,TRBJ2-7,TRBV11-2,NA,CASSLEGQPYEQYF,TGTGCCAGCAGCTTAGAAGGACAGCCCTACGAGCAGTACTTC
once,TRBJ2-1,TRBV2,NA,CASSFLRDRESGSSYNEQFF,TGTGCCAGCAGTTTCCTCCGGGACAGGGAAAGCGGGAGCTCCTACAATGAGCAGTTCTTC
NA,TRBJ1-5,TRBV5-1,NA,CASSLMGNSNQPQHF,TGCGCCAGCAGCTTGATGGGGAATAGCAATCAGCCCCAGCATTTT
NA,TRBJ2-7,TRBV4-2,NA,CASSLGHAYEQYF,TGTGCCAGCAGCCTGGGACACGCCTACGAGCAGTACTTC
NA,TRBJ2-1,TRBV7-2,NA,CASSLRGGNYNEQFF,TGTGCCAGCAGCCTCAGGGGCGGGAACTACAATGAGCAGTTCTTC
once,TRBJ2-3,TRBV10-1,NA,CASSGDGFTDTQYF,TGCGCCAGCAGTGGGGACGGATTCACAGATACGCAGTATTTT
NA,TRBJ2-7,TRBV28,NA,CASSLDSSYEQYF,TGTGCCAGCAGTCTCGACAGCTCCTACGAGCAGTACTTC
NA,TRBJ1-6,TRBV11-1,NA,CASSLTRNYNSPLHF,TGTGCCAGCAGCTTAACCCGGAACTATAATTCACCCCTCCACTTT
NA,TRBJ2-3,TRBV5-1,NA,CASPPELPLDTQYF,TGCGCCAGCCCACCGGAGCTGCCACTGGATACGCAGTATTTT
NA,TRBJ2-7,TRBV28,TRBD1,CASSLSSGGQFLYF,TGTGCCAGCAGTTTAAGTTCAGGGGGCCAATTCTTGTACTTC
NA,TRBJ2-5,TRBV25-1,NA,CASSELGESETQYF,TGTGCCAGCAGTGAACTCGGGGAGTCGGAGACCCAGTACTTC
NA,TRBJ2-3,TRBV6-5,NA,CASSYRGFGTDTQYF,TGTGCCAGCAGTTACAGAGGGTTTGGCACAGATACGCAGTATTTT
NA,TRBJ2-5,TRBV20-1,NA,CSARDSYTQYF,TGCAGTGCTAGAGATTCCTATACCCAGTACTTC
NA,TRBJ2-7,TRBV5-5,NA,CASSFPPPGYEQYF,TGTGCCAGCAGCTTCCCTCCCCCGGGCTACGAGCAGTACTTC
NA,TRBJ2-7,TRBV7-9,TRBD1,CASSSTGGPYEQYF,TGTGCCAGCAGCTCGACAGGGGGCCCCTACGAGCAGTACTTC
NA,TRBJ2-1,TRBV27,TRBD2,CASSPLADYNEQFF,TGTGCCAGCAGTCCACTAGCGGACTACAATGAGCAGTTCTTC
NA,TRBJ1-2,TRBV20-1,NA,CSASRVSGYTF,TGCAGTGCTAGTCGGGTATCGGGCTACACCTTC